This T cell receptor beta chain was found in a study of T cells in Graves' hyperthyroidism and ophthalmopathy. Amplified TCR beta CDR3 regions came from RNA transcripts. The TCR CDR3 first-round RT-PCR relied on the HTBI primer set. A single record per CDR3 protein comes from TCRdb applying MiXCR to the multiplex PCR reads. Found here are approximately 400,000 distinct CDR3 sequences, 18% of them singletons; the top ten hold 35% to 50%. Findings and caveats of the study: A median 6.5 months before onset, the model predicted ophthalmopathy.

The CDR3 runs to 14 residues. Germline V gene sequence: CDR1 SGHRS, CDR2 YFSETQ. V lost 0 bases to trimming and J lost 3 bases, with 10 bases between them. In its sample, this clonotype was seen a few times. Its antigen is not identified. The origin of this receptor is a man aged 18 to 29 with Graves' ophthalmopathy. Input material: blood. The chain recombines TRBV5-1 with TRBJ2-7, with D maybe TRBD2 (5 bases). The CDR3: CASSLARGLYEQYF. CDR3 nucleotide sequence: TGCGCCAGCAGCTTGGCGAGAGGGCTCTACGAGCAGTACTTC.